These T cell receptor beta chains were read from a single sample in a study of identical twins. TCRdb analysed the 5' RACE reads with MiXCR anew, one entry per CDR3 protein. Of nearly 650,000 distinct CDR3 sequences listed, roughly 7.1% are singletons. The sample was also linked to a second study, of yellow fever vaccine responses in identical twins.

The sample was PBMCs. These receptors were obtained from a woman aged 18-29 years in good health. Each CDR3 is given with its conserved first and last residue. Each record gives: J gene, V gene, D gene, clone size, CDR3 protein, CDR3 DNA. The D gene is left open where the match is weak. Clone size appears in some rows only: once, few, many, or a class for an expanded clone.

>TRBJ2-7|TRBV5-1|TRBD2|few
CASSFREDRRYEQYF
TGCGCCAGCAGCTTCCGGGAGGATCGCCGCTACGAGCAGTACTTC
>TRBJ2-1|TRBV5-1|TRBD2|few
CASSPGVSGGPNEQFF
TGCGCCAGCAGCCCTGGGGTTAGCGGGGGCCCCAATGAGCAGTTCTTC
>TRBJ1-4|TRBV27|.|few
CASSLKGLRTSEKLFF
TGTGCCAGCAGTTTAAAGGGGTTGAGGACCAGTGAAAAACTGTTTTTT
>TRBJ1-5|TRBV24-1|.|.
CATRLTRLFLSQPQHF
TGTGCCACCAGATTGACAAGGCTCTTTTTATCGCAGCCCCAGCATTTT
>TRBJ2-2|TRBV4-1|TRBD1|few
CASSHRQGTGELFF
TGCGCCAGCAGCCACCGACAGGGGACCGGGGAGCTGTTTTTT
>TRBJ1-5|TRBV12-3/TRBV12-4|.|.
CASSLKNQPQHF
TGTGCCAGCAGCCTAAAAAATCAGCCCCAGCATTTT
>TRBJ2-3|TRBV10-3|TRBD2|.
CAISESWPSGTSTDTQYF
TGTGCCATCAGTGAGTCGTGGCCTAGCGGGACTAGCACAGATACGCAGTATTTT
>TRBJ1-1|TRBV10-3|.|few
CAISEQAANTEAFF
TGTGCCATCAGTGAACAGGCAGCGAACACTGAAGCTTTCTTT
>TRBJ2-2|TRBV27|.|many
CASSLTNLAGELFF
TGTGCCAGCAGTTTAACTAACCTCGCCGGGGAGCTGTTTTTT
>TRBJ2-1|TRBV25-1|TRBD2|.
CASSEGSGSSYNEQFF
TGTGCCAGCAGTGAAGGTAGCGGGAGTAGTTACAATGAGCAGTTCTTC
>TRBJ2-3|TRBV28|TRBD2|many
CASSLIWASGATDTQYF
TGTGCCAGCAGTTTAATCTGGGCTAGCGGAGCCACAGATACGCAGTATTTT
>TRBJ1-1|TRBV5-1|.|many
CASSFTVSTNTEAFF
TGCGCCAGCAGCTTCACGGTATCTACGAACACTGAAGCTTTCTTT
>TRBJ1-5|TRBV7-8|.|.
CASSTASTGVHQPQHF
TGTGCCAGCAGCACAGCTTCCACAGGAGTCCATCAGCCCCAGCATTTT
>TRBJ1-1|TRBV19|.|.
CASSINRLNTEAFF
TGTGCCAGTAGTATAAACAGGTTGAACACTGAAGCTTTCTTT
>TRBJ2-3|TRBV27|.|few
CASSPRGLVDTQYF
TGTGCCAGCAGTCCTAGGGGCCTAGTAGATACGCAGTATTTT
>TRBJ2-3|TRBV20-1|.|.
CSARAGSLSTDTQYF
TGCAGTGCTAGGGCAGGGAGCCTAAGCACAGATACGCAGTATTTT
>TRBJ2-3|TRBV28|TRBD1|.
CASSLETGLTDTQYF
TGTGCCAGCAGTTTAGAGACAGGGTTGACAGATACGCAGTATTTT
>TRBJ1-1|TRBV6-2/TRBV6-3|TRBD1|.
CASSYSKRDRVGEAFF
TGTGCCAGCAGTTACTCGAAGAGGGACAGGGTCGGTGAAGCTTTCTTT
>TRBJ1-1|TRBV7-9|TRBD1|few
CASRPGGIENTEAFF
TGTGCCAGCAGGCCAGGGGGAATCGAGAACACTGAAGCTTTCTTT
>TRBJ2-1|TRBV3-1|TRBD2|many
CASSQGRAGDLFF
TGTGCCAGCAGCCAAGGAAGGGCGGGGGACCTGTTCTTC
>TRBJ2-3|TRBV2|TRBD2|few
CASRGGLTDTQYF
TGTGCCAGCAGGGGGGGGTTAACAGATACGCAGTATTTT
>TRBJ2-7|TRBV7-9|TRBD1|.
CASSPGTVSNEQYF
TGTGCCAGCAGCCCAGGGACAGTTTCCAACGAGCAGTACTTC
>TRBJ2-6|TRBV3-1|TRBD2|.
CASSRISGFFSGANVLTF
TGTGCCAGCAGCCGGATTAGCGGGTTTTTCTCTGGGGCCAACGTCCTGACTTTC
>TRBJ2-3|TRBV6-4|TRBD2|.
CASSAGTSGMGDTQYF
TGTGCCAGCAGCGCTGGGACTAGCGGGATGGGAGATACGCAGTATTTT
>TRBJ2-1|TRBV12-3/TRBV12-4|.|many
CASSLDQGPWFF
TGTGCCAGCAGTTTAGACCAGGGGCCGTGGTTCTTC
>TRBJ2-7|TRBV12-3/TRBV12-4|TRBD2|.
CASSFSSGSFSYEQYF
TGTGCCAGCAGTTTTTCTAGCGGGAGTTTCTCCTACGAGCAGTACTTC
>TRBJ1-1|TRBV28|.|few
CASKRTDFNTEAFF
TGTGCCAGCAAACGCACAGACTTTAACACTGAAGCTTTCTTT
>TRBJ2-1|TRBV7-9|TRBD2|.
CASSPSGANGNEQFF
TGTGCCAGCAGCCCCAGCGGGGCTAATGGGAATGAGCAGTTCTTC
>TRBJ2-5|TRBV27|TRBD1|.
CASSSNRGKETQYF
TGTGCCAGCAGCTCAAACAGGGGGAAAGAGACCCAGTACTTC
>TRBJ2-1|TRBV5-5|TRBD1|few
CASSPVPGTGAWYEQFF
TGTGCCAGCAGCCCGGTACCGGGGACAGGGGCTTGGTATGAGCAGTTCTTC
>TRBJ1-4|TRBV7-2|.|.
CASSLVIGSSQAAKLFF
TGTGCCAGCAGCTTAGTAATTGGAAGCTCGCAGGCCGCAAAACTGTTTTTT
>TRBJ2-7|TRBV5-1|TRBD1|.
CASSARQGLYEQYF
TGCGCCAGCAGCGCCAGACAGGGTCTCTACGAGCAGTACTTC
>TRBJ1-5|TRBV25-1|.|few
CASRETGTNQPQHF
TGTGCCAGCAGGGAAACAGGTACGAATCAGCCCCAGCATTTT
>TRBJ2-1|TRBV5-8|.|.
CASSLALVNEQFF
TGTGCCAGCAGCTTGGCACTAGTTAATGAGCAGTTCTTC
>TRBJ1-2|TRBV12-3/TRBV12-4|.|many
CASSLARWGDRGYTF
TGTGCCAGCAGTTTAGCGCGGTGGGGGGATCGGGGCTACACCTTC
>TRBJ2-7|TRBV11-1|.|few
CASSLLLSYEQYF
TGTGCCAGCAGCTTACTTTTATCCTACGAGCAGTACTTC
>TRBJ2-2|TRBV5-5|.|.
CASSQGKNTGELFF
TGTGCCAGCTCTCAGGGGAAAAACACCGGGGAGCTGTTTTTT
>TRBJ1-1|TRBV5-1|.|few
CASSPGAMTNTEAFF
TGCGCCAGCAGCCCGGGTGCAATGACGAACACTGAAGCTTTCTTT
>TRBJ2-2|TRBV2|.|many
CATPGPSTGELFF
TGTGCCACACCCGGCCCCTCTACCGGGGAGCTGTTTTTT
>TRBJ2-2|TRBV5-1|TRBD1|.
CASSPGTANNGELFF
TGCGCCAGCAGCCCTGGGACAGCTAACAACGGGGAGCTGTTTTTT
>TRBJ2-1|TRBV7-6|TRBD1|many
CASSLMGGQGSYNEQFF
TGTGCCAGCAGCTTAATGGGTGGACAGGGATCCTACAATGAGCAGTTCTTC
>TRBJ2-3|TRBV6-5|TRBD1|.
CASSYSMTGSDTQYF
TGTGCCAGCAGTTACTCCATGACAGGGTCAGATACGCAGTATTTT
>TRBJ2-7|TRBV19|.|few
CASSANIAYEQYF
TGTGCCAGTAGTGCCAATATCGCCTACGAGCAGTACTTC
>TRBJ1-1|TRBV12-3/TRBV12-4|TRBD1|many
CASSSTGTGGRIEAFF
TGTGCCAGCAGTTCGACCGGGACAGGGGGCAGGATTGAAGCTTTCTTT
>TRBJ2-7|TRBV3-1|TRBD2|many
CASSLPGLPTYEQYF
TGTGCCAGCAGCTTACCGGGACTACCAACCTACGAGCAGTACTTC
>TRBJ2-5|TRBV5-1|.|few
CASSSTGYEETQYF
TGCGCCAGCAGCTCCACAGGGTACGAAGAGACCCAGTACTTC
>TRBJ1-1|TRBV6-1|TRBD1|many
CASSEDRVNTEAFF
TGTGCCAGCAGTGAGGACAGGGTTAACACTGAAGCTTTCTTT
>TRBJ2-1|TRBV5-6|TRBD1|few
CASSARQGLRGNEQFF
TGTGCCAGCAGCGCCCGACAGGGTCTTCGGGGTAATGAGCAGTTCTTC
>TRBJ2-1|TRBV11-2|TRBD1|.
CASSFGEDRARPNNEQFF
TGTGCCAGCAGCTTTGGAGAAGACAGGGCTCGTCCTAACAATGAGCAGTTCTTC
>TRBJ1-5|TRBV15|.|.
CATSTRGGYQPQHF
TGTGCCACCAGCACCCGCGGGGGATATCAGCCCCAGCATTTT
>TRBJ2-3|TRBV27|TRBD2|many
CASSPPGLATTDTQYF
TGTGCCAGCAGTCCTCCGGGACTAGCGACCACAGATACGCAGTATTTT
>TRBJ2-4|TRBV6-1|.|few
CASSEGGGIDIQYF
TGTGCCAGCAGTGAAGGGGGGGGCATCGACATTCAGTACTTC
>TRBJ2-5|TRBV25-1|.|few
CASSVGGTETQYF
TGTGCCAGCAGTGTGGGGGGCACGGAGACCCAGTACTTC